The 10 T cell receptor beta chains below come from one sample, sequenced in a study of HIV-infected patients and healthy controls. Approximately 510 ng RNA was reverse transcribed with alpha and beta constant-region primers. Separate chain-specific third strand synthesis with multiplexing indices produced the alpha and beta libraries. TCRdb fed the 5' RACE reads into MiXCR, producing one record per CDR3 protein. Of over 3,500 distinct CDR3 sequences in the sample, roughly 8% were seen once. No cell fractionation was done, so the repertoire covers all unsorted peripheral blood T cells. The source was blood, collected before antiretroviral therapy. The receptors originated from an adult with HIV infection.

This clonotype occurred many times. The chain recombines TRBV18 with TRBJ1-1; 9 bases are shared with TRBD1. J gave up 2 bases and V 6 bases, and 4 bases lay outside the gene matches. The CDR3 totals 14 residues. In germline, CDR1 is KGHSH, CDR2 LQKENI. The CDR3 is CASSTGQGNTEAFF. The CDR3 DNA reads as TGTGCCAGCTCCACGGGACAGGGTAACACTGAAGCTTTCTTT.

The rearrangement uses TRBV6-1 and TRBJ1-5; 7 nucleotides match TRBD1. CDR3 size: 14 residues. The germline V gene has CDR1 MNHNS and CDR2 SASEGT. V was pared by 3 bases and J by 4 bases, with 3 bases of the junction left unmatched. This chain's CDR3 is CASSDLTGNQPQHF. The CDR3 DNA sequence: TGTGCCAGCAGTGATCTGACAGGGAATCAGCCCCAGCATTTT.

This clonotype has a count of ten or more. The rearrangement uses TRBV7-9 and TRBJ2-1; perhaps TRBD1 as D (6 bases). Germline V gene lookup returns CDR1 SEHNR and CDR2 FQNEAQ (reference sequence). The CDR3 is made up of 14 amino acids. V lost 5 bases to trimming and J lost 1 base, with 9 bases between them. The CDR3, as DNA: TGTGCCAGCAGCCAACAGGGTTCCTACAATGAGCAGTTCTTC. Translation: CASSQQGSYNEQFF.

This clonotype was detected many times. V usage is TRBV6-6 and J usage is TRBJ1-5; 9 nucleotides line up with TRBD1. This CDR3 comprises 14 residues. J lost 8 bases, V lost 6 bases, and 8 bases had no gene match. Looked up from germline, CDR1 is MNHNY and CDR2 is SVGAGI (reference sequence). As DNA, the CDR3 is TGTGCCAGCAGCCCAGGACAGGGGACGAAGCCCCAGCATTTT. It specifies CASSPGQGTKPQHF.

This clonotype was counted a few times. The chain recombines TRBV6-6 with TRBJ2-7; 8 bases match TRBD1. Germline V gives CDR1 MNHNY, CDR2 SVGAGI (reference sequence). V shed 7 bases and J 2 bases; nucleotides not matched to a gene: 10. The CDR3 is 15 amino acids. CDR3 DNA sequence: TGTGCCAGCAACATATTCCCGGGACAGGCCTACGAGCAGTACTTC. It is translated as CASNIFPGQAYEQYF.

This clonotype is classed as medium-sized. This CDR3 is CASAADYSGNTIYF. The CDR3 DNA is TGTGCCAGCGCGGCGGACTACTCTGGAAACACCATATATTTT. This sequence joins TRBV2 and TRBJ1-3, with D unclear. CDR1 SNHLY and CDR2 FYNNEI come from the germline V gene. There are 14 residues in the CDR3. The V and J ends lost 8 bases and 0 bases respectively, with 11 bases between them.

This clonotype was found many times. Germline and junction disagree at one end, which may indicate a read error. The rearrangement joins TRBV5-6 to TRBJ2-7, with D maybe TRBD1 (5 bases). The CDR3 has 13 residues. CDR1 and CDR2 (germline): SGHDT, YYEEEE. Here the CDR3 reads CASSWGPRRSSDF. As DNA, the CDR3 is TGTGCCAGCAGCTGGGGCCCGCGACGATCCAGCGACTTC.

This clonotype is judged medium-sized. The rearrangement uses TRBV6-6 and TRBJ1-6; 8 nucleotides match TRBD1. Germline CDR1 MNHNY, CDR2 SVGAGI (reference sequence). The CDR3 contains 14 residues. The V gene end was trimmed by 5 bases and the J gene end by 9 bases; junction bases not matched to a gene: 6. The CDR3 loop reads CASSAGQVGSPLHF. The CDR3 DNA reads TGTGCCAGCAGTGCGGGACAGGTCGGTTCACCCCTCCACTTT.

Judged by abundance, this clonotype is medium-sized. For the CDR3, the DNA is TGTGCCTGGAAACTTGAGAGGGCCTACAATGAGCAGTTCTTC. This codes for CAWKLERAYNEQFF. The chain joins TRBV30 to TRBJ2-1, with D maybe TRBD2 (5 bases). Per germline, CDR1 GTSNPN and CDR2 SVGIG (reference sequence). The CDR3 contains 14 residues. Trimming shortened V by 4 bases and J by 2 bases, and 12 bases separated the two germline ends.

The chain has TRBV6-6 and TRBJ1-2; the D gene is possibly TRBD1 (6 bases). The CDR3 sequence is 15 residues long. The V gene lost 0 bases and the J gene lost 4 bases, with 12 bases spanning the gap. Germline V CDR1 and CDR2: MNHNY, SVGAGI (reference sequence). This CDR3 reads CASSYSRAGAYGYTF. The CDR3 nucleotides read TGTGCCAGCAGTTACTCCCGCGCAGGGGCCTATGGCTACACCTTC.